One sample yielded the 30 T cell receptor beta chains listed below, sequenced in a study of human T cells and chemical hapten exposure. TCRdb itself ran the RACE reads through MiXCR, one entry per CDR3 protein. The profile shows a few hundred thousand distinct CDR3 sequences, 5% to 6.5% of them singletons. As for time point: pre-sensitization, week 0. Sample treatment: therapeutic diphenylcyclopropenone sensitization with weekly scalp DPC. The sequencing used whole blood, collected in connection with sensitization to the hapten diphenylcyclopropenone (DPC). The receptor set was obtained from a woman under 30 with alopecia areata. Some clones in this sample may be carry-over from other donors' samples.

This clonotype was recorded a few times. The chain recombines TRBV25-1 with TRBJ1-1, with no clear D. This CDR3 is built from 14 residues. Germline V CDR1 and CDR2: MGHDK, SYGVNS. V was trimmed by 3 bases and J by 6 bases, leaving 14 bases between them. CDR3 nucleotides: TGTGCCAGCAGTGATTCGCGGGGTCGAGCTGAAGCTTTCTTT. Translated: CASSDSRGRAEAFF.

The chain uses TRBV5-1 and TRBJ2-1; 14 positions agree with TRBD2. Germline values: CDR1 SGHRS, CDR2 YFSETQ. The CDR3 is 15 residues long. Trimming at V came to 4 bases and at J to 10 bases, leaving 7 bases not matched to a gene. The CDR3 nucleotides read TGCGCCAGCAGCATGACTAGCGGGAGGGCCGGCGAGCAGTTCTTC. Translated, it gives CASSMTSGRAGEQFF.

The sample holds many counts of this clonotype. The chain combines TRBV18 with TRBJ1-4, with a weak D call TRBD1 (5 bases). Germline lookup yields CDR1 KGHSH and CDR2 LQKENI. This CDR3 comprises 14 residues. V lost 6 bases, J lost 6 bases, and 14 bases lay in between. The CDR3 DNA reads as TGTGCCAGCTCCCCCACGCGGGGGGATGAAAAACTGTTTTTT. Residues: CASSPTRGDEKLFF.

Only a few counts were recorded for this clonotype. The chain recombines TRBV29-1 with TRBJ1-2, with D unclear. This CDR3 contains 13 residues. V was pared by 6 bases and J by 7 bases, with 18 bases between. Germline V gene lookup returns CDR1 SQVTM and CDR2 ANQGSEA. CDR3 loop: CSVQDGFVRGYTF. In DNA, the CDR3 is TGCAGCGTCCAAGACGGCTTTGTTCGTGGCTACACCTTC.

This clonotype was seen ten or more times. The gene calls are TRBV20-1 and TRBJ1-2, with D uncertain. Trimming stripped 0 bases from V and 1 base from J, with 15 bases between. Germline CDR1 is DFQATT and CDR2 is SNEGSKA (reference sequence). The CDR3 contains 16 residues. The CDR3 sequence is CSARDVPGQNNYGYTF. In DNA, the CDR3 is TGCAGTGCTAGAGATGTACCAGGCCAAAATAACTATGGCTACACCTTC.

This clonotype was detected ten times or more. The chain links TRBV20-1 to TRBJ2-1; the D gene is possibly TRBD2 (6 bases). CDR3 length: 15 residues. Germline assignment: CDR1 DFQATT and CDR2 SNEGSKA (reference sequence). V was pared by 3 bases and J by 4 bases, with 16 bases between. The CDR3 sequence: CSASLPGAGYNEQFF. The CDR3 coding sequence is TGCAGTGCTAGCCTCCCAGGCGCGGGGTACAATGAGCAGTTCTTC.

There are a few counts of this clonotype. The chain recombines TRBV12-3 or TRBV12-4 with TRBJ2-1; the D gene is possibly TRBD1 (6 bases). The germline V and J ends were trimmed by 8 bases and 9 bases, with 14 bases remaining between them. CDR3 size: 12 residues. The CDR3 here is CASQGKEGEQFF. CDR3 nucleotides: TGTGCCAGCCAGGGGAAAGAAGGTGAGCAGTTCTTC.

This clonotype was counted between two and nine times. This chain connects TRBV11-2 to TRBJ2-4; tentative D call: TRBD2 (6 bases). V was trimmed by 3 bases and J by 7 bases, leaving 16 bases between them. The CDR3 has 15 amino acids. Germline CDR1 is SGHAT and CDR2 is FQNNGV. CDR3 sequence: CASSLRSGGRNIQYF. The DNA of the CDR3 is TGTGCCAGCAGCTTGAGGTCCGGGGGACGGAACATTCAGTACTTC.

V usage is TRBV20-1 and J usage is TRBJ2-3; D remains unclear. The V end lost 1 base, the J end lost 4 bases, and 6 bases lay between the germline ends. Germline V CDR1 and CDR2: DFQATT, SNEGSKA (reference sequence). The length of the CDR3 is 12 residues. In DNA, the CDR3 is TGCAGTGCTAGAGCCCCACCAGATACGCAGTATTTT. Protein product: CSARAPPDTQYF.

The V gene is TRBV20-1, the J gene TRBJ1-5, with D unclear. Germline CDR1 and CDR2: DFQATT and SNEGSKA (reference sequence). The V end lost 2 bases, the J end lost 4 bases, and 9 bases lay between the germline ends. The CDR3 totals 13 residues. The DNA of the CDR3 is TGCAGTGCTAGACCCGACTTGAATCAGCCCCAGCATTTT. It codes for CSARPDLNQPQHF.

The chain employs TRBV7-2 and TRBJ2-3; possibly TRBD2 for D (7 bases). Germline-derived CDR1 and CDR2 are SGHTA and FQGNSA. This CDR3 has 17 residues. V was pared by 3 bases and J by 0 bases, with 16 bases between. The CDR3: CASSFLGGPSSTDTQYF. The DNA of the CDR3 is TGTGCCAGCAGCTTCTTGGGGGGGCCAAGTAGCACAGATACGCAGTATTTT.

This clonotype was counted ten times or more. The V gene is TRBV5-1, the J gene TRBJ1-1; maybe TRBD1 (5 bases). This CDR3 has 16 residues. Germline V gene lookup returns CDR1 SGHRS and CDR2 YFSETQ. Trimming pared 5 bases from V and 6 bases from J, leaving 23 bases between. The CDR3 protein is CASRRGTSTLYPEAFF. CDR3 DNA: TGCGCCAGCAGACGTGGGACCTCCACATTGTACCCTGAAGCTTTCTTT.

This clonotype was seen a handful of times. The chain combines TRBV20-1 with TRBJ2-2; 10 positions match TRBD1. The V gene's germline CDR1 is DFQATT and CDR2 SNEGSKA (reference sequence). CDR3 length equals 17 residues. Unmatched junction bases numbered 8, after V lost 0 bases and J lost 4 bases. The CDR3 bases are TGCAGTGCTAGAGATCTACGGGGACAGGGGTTCACCGGGGAGCTGTTTTTT. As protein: CSARDLRGQGFTGELFF.

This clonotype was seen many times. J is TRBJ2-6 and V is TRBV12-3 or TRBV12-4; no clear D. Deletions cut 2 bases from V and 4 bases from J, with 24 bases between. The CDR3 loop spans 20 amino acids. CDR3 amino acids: CASSLSRGSLLAAGANVLTF. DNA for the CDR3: TGTGCCAGCAGTTTAAGCCGAGGTAGTCTTCTTGCCGCCGGGGCCAACGTCCTGACTTTC.

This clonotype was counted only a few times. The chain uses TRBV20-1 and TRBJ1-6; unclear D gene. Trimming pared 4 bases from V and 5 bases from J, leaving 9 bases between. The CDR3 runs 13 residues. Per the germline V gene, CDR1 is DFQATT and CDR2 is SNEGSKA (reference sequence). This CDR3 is CSATGFNNSPLHF. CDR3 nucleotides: TGCAGTGCTACGGGATTTAATAATTCACCCCTCCACTTT.

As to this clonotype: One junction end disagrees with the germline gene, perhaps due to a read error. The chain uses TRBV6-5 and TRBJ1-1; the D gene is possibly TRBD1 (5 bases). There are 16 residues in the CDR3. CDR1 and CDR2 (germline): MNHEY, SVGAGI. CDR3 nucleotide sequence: TGTGCCAGCAGCTACTCGAGGACAACCATGAACACTGAAGCTTTCTTT. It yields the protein CASSYSRTTMNTEAFF.

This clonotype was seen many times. The CDR3 sequence: CASTPLGAGEGYTF. The CDR3 nucleotides read TGTGCCAGCACCCCTCTGGGGGCAGGGGAAGGCTACACCTTC. The chain is built from TRBV16 and TRBJ1-2; D is possibly TRBD1 (6 bases). The V end was cut by 7 bases, the J end by 8 bases, with 20 bases between. The germline gives CDR1 KGHSY, CDR2 FQNENV. The CDR3 runs to 14 residues.

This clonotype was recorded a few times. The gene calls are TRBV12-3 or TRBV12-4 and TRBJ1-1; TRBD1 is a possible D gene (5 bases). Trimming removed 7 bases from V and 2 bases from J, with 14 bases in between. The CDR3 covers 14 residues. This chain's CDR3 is CASIQGLTNTEAFF. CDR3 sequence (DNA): TGTGCCAGCATCCAGGGCCTTACTAACACTGAAGCTTTCTTT.

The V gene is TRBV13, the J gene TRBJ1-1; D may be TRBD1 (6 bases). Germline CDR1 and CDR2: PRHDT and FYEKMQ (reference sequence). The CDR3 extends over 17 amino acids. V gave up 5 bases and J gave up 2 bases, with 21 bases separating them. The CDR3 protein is CASSLWDKQLANTEAFF. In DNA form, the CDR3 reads TGTGCCAGCAGCCTGTGGGACAAACAGTTGGCCAACACTGAAGCTTTCTTT.

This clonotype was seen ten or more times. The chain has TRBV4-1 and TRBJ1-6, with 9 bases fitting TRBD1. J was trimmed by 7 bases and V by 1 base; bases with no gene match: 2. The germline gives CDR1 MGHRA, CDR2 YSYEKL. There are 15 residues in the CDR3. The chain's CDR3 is CASSQGDRENSPLHF. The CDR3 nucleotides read TGCGCCAGCAGCCAAGGGGACAGGGAAAATTCACCCCTCCACTTT.

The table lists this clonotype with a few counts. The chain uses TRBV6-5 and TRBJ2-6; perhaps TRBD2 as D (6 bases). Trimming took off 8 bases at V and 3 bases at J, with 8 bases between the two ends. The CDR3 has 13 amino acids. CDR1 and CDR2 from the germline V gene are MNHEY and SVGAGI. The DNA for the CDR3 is TGTGCCAGCGGAGGGTATGGGGCCAACGTCCTGACTTTC. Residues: CASGGYGANVLTF.

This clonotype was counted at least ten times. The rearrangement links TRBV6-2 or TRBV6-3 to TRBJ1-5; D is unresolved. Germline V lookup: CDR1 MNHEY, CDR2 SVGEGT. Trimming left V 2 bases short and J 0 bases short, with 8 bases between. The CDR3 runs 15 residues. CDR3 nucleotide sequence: TGTGCCAGCAGTTACGGCCCGATTAGCAATCAGCCCCAGCATTTT. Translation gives CASSYGPISNQPQHF.

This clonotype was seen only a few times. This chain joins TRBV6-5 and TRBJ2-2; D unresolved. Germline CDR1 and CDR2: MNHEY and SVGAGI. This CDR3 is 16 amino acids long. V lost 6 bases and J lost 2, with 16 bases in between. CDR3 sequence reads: CASSRTWTVNTGELFF. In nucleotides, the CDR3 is TGTGCCAGCAGCAGAACCTGGACGGTAAACACCGGGGAGCTGTTTTTT.

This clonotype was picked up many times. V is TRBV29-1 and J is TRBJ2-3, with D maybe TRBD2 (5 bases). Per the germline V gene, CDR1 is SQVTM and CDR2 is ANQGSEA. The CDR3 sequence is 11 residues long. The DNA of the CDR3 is TGCCCTTCATCAAGTGATCGGGGGCAGTATTTT. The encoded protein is CPSSSDRGQYF.

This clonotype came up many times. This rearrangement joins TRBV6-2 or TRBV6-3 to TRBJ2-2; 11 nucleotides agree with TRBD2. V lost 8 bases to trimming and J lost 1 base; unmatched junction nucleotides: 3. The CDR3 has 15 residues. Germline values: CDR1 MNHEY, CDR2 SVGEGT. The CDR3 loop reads CASGSGGVNTGELFF. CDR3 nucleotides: TGTGCCAGCGGTAGCGGGGGGGTGAACACCGGGGAGCTGTTTTTT.

Here the CDR3 reads CASRGAYQETQYF. CDR3 DNA: TGTGCCAGCAGGGGAGCGTACCAAGAGACCCAGTACTTC. The V gene is TRBV27, the J gene TRBJ2-5, with D possibly being TRBD2 (5 bases). The V gene's germline CDR1 is MNHEY and CDR2 SMNVEV (reference sequence). V was shortened by 6 bases and J by 0 bases, with 8 bases between the two germline ends. The CDR3 spans 13 residues.

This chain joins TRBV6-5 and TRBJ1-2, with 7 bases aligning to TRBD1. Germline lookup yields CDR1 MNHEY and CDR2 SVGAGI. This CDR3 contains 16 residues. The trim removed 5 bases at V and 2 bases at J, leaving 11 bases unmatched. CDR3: CASSLSTGQLNYGYTF. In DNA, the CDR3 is TGTGCCAGCAGTCTTTCTACGGGACAGCTAAACTATGGCTACACCTTC.

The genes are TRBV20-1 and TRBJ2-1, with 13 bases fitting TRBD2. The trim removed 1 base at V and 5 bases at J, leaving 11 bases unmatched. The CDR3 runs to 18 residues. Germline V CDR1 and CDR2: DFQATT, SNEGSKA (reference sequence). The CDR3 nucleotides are TGCAGTGCTAGAGTGACTAGCGGGGGGATATTTGGAGACAATGAGCAGTTCTTC. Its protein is CSARVTSGGIFGDNEQFF.

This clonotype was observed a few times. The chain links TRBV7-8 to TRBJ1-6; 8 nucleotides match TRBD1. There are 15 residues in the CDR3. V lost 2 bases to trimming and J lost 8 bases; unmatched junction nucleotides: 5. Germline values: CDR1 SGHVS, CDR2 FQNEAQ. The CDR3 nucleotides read TGTGCCAGCAGCTTACGGCAGGGGGCTGATTCACCCCTCCACTTT. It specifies CASSLRQGADSPLHF.

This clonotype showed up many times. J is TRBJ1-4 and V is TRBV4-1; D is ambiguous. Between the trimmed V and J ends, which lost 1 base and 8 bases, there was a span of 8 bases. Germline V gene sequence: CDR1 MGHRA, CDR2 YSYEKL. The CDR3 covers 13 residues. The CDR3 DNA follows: TGCGCCAGCAGCCAAGTATTGCGGGAAAAACTGTTTTTT. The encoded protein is CASSQVLREKLFF.